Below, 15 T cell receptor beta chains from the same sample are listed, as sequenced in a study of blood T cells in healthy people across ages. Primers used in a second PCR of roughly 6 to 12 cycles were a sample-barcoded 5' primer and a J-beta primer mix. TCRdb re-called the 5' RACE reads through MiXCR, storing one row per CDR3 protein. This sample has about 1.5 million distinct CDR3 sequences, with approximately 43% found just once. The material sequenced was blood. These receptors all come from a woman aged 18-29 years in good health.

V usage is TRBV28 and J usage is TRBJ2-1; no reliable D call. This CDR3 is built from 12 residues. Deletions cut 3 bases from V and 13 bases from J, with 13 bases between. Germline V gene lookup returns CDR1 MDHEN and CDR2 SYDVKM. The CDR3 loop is CASSFYKSSQFF. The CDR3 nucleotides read TGTGCCAGCAGTTTTTATAAGAGTTCCCAGTTCTTC. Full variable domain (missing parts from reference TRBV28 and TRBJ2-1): DVKVTQSSRYLVKRTGEKVFLECVQDMDHENMFWYRQDPGLGLRLIYFSYDVKMKEKGDIPEGYSVSREKKERFSLILESASTNQTSMYLCASSFYKSSQFFGPGTRLTVL.

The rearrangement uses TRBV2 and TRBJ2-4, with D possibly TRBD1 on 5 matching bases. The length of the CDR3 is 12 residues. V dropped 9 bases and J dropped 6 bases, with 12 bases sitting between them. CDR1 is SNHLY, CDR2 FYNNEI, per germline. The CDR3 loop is CARDSVGNIQYF. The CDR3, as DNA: TGTGCCAGAGACAGCGTTGGAAACATTCAGTACTTC.

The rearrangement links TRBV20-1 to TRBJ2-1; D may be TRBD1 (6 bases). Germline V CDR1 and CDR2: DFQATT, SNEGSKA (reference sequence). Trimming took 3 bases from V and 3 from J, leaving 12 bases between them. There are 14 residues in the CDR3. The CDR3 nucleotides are TGCAGTGCTAGTCCGGGACAAATCTACAATGAGCAGTTCTTC. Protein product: CSASPGQIYNEQFF.

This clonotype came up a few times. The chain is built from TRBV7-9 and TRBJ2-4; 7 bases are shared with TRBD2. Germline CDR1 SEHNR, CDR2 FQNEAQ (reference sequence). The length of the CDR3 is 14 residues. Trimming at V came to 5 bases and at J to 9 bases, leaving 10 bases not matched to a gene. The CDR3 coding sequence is TGTGCCAGCAGCCAAAGGGGCGGGAGAAGCATTCAGTACTTC. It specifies CASSQRGGRSIQYF.

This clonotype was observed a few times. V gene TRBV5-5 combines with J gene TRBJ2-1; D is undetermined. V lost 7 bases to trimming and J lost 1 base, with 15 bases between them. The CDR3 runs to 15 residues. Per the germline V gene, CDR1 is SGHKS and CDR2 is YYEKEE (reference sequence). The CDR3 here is CASPGERPSYNEQFF. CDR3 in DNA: TGTGCCAGCCCAGGAGAGAGGCCATCCTACAATGAGCAGTTCTTC.

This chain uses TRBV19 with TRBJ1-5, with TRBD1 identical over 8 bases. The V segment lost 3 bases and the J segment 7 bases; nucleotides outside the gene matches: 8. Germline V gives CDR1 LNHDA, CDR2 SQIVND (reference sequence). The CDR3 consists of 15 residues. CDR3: CASSIRQGRWQPQHF. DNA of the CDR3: TGTGCCAGTAGTATCCGACAGGGGCGATGGCAGCCCCAGCATTTT.

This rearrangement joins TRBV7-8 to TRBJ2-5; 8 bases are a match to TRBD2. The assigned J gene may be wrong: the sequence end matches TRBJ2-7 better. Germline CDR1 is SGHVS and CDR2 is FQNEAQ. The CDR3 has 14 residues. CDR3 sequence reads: CASSLEMAGGEQYF. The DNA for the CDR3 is TGTGCCAGCAGCTTAGAAATGGCGGGGGGCGAGCAGTACTTC.

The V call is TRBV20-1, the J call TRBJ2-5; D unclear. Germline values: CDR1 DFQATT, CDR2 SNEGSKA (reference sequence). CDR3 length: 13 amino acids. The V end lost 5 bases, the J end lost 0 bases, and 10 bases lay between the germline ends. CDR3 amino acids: CSAPLSDQETQYF. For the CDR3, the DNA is TGCAGTGCTCCACTCAGTGACCAAGAGACCCAGTACTTC.

In DNA, the CDR3 is TGTGCCAGCAGTTACCCTCCCCGACTTTCCTACGAGCAGTACTTC. Its protein is CASSYPPRLSYEQYF. The V and J genes are TRBV28 and TRBJ2-7; D gene unclear. CDR1 is MDHEN, CDR2 SYDVKM, per germline. Trimming pared 4 bases from V and 1 base from J, leaving 14 bases between. The CDR3 spans 15 residues.

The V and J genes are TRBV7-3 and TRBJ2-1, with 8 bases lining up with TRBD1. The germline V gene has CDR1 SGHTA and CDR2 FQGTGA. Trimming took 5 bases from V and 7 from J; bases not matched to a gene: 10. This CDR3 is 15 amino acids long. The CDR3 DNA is TGTGCCAGCAGCAAAAGACAGGGGCTAATAAATGAGCAGTTCTTC. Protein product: CASSKRQGLINEQFF. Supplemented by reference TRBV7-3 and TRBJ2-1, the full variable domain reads GAGVSQTPSNKVTEKGKYVELRCDPISGHTALYWYRQSLGQGPEFLIYFQGTGAADDSGLPNDRFFAVRPEGSVSTLKIQRTERGDSAVYLCASSKRQGLINEQFFGPGTRLTVL.

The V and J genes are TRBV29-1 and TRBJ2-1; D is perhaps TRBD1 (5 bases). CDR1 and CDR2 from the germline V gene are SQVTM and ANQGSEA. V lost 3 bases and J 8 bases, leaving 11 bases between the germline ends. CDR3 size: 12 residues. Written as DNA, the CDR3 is TGCAGCGTTGACGAAGGGGCGGATGAGCAGTTCTTC. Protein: CSVDEGADEQFF.

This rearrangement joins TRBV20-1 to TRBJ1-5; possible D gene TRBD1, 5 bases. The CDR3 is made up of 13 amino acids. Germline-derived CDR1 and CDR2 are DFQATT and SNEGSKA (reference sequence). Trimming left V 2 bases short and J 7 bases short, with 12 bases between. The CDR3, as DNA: TGCAGTGCTAGATTCATGGGGGACCAGCCCCAGCATTTT. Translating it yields CSARFMGDQPQHF.

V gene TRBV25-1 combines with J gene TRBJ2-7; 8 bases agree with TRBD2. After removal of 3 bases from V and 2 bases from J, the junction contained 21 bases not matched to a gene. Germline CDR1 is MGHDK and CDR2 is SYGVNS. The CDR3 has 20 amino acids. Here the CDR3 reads CASSDQRSSGKGIRPYEQYF. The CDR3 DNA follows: TGTGCCAGCAGTGACCAGAGGAGTAGCGGGAAAGGTATTAGGCCCTACGAGCAGTACTTC.

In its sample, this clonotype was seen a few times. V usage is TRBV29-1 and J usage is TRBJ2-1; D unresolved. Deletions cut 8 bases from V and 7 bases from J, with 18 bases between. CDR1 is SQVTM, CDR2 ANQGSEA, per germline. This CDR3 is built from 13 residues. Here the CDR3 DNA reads TGCAGCCCGAGTCGAGTGGGTAGGAATGAGCAGTTCTTC. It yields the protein CSPSRVGRNEQFF.

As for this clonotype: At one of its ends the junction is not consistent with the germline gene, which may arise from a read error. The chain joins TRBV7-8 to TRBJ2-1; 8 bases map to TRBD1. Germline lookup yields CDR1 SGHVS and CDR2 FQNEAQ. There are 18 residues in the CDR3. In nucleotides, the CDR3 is TGTGACAGCAGCTTAGCCCACTTAGGACAGGGAACATCCAATGAGCAGTTCTTC. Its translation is CDSSLAHLGQGTSNEQFF.